The 14 T cell receptor beta chains below come from one sample, sequenced in a study of early T cells in non-severe SARS-CoV-2 infection. TCRdb independently ran MiXCR on the 5' RACE reads; one entry per CDR3 protein. Of about 26,000 distinct CDR3 sequences listed, roughly 5.4% are singletons. Input material: whole blood. Source of these receptors: an adult who was a healthcare worker with PCR-confirmed SARS-CoV-2 infection or an uninfected control (not recorded which).

This clonotype was recorded at least ten times. The chain uses TRBV27 and TRBJ1-5; D is perhaps TRBD1 (6 bases). The V and J ends lost 4 bases and 6 bases respectively, with 10 bases between them. The CDR3 is 13 amino acids. Germline CDR1 is MNHEY and CDR2 is SMNVEV (reference sequence). DNA for the CDR3: TGTGCCAGCAGTTCAGGGGATGGTCAGCCCCAGCATTTT. It yields the protein CASSSGDGQPQHF.

The table lists this clonotype with many counts. The rearrangement joins TRBV19 to TRBJ1-4; 7 nucleotides agree with TRBD1. This CDR3 comprises 15 residues. V dropped 7 bases and J dropped 3; count of bases not matched to a gene: 8. Germline-derived CDR1 and CDR2 are LNHDA and SQIVND (reference sequence). The CDR3 protein is CASNNRGLANEKLFF. CDR3 DNA: TGTGCCAGTAACAACAGGGGCCTTGCTAATGAAAAACTGTTTTTT.

This clonotype was observed a handful of times. In nucleotides, the CDR3 is TGCAGTGCTAGAGATTTTGGCAGGGATAACTATGGCTACACCTTC. Translated: CSARDFGRDNYGYTF. The V gene is TRBV20-1, the J gene TRBJ1-2; D possibly corresponds to TRBD1 (5 bases). V lost 0 bases and J 1 base, leaving 12 bases between the germline ends. This CDR3 region has 15 residues. The germline gives CDR1 DFQATT, CDR2 SNEGSKA (reference sequence).

This clonotype has at least ten counts. The CDR3 DNA follows: TGTGCCAGCAGTCCCCTAGCCGATTACAGGGCAGATAATTCACCCCTCCACTTT. Translated: CASSPLADYRADNSPLHF. The rearrangement links TRBV27 to TRBJ1-6; D is perhaps TRBD1 (6 bases). The CDR3 has 18 amino acids. Germline CDR1 and CDR2: MNHEY and SMNVEV (reference sequence). Trimming removed 5 bases at V and 5 bases at J, with 22 bases between.

This clonotype was counted at least ten times. The rearrangement uses TRBV2 and TRBJ1-2, with 8 nucleotides matching TRBD1. V dropped 4 bases and J dropped 4; count of bases not matched to a gene: 8. CDR1 is SNHLY, CDR2 FYNNEI, per germline. This CDR3 has 15 amino acids. The CDR3 region has the DNA TGTGCCAGCAGTGGGGGACAGGCGCAAATCTATGGCTACACCTTC. Translated: CASSGGQAQIYGYTF.

DNA of the CDR3: TGCAGCGTCTTTCCGGGACAGGAGCAAGAGACCCAGTACTTC. Encoded protein: CSVFPGQEQETQYF. The chain uses TRBV29-1 and TRBJ2-5; 8 positions match TRBD1. V lost 6 bases and J lost 2; bases outside the gene matches: 8. The germline gives CDR1 SQVTM, CDR2 ANQGSEA. The CDR3 loop spans 14 amino acids. The complete variable domain, with remaining parts taken from reference TRBV29-1 and TRBJ2-5, reads SAVISQKPSRDICQRGTSLTIQCQVDSQVTMMFWYRQQPGQSLTLIATANQGSEATYESGFVIDKFPISRPNLTFSTLTVSNMSPEDSSIYLCSVFPGQEQETQYFGPGTRLLVL.

This rearrangement joins TRBV4-2 to TRBJ2-1; no reliable D call. Per the germline V gene, CDR1 is LGHNA and CDR2 is YNFKEQ. Trimming took off 0 bases at V and 0 bases at J, with 9 bases between the two ends. This CDR3 has 16 amino acids. The CDR3 spells CASSQDGVNSYNEQFF. The CDR3 DNA is TGTGCCAGCAGCCAAGATGGCGTGAACTCCTACAATGAGCAGTTCTTC.

This clonotype appeared many times. This chain connects TRBV20-1 to TRBJ2-2; no definite D call. This CDR3 is built from 13 residues. The germline V gene has CDR1 DFQATT and CDR2 SNEGSKA (reference sequence). V dropped 6 bases and J dropped 4 bases, with 12 bases sitting between them. CDR3 DNA: TGCAGTGCCCTCGGGCCATTCACCGGGGAGCTGTTTTTT. This encodes CSALGPFTGELFF.

This clonotype was observed a few times. J is TRBJ2-2 and V is TRBV10-2; weak D call: TRBD1 (6 bases). Trimming cost V 2 bases and J 6 bases, with 10 bases left between them. The germline V gene has CDR1 WSHSY and CDR2 SAAADI. This CDR3 has 14 amino acids. The DNA for the CDR3 is TGCGCCAGCAGTGAGGCAGGGGAAGCCGGGGAGCTGTTTTTT. Translation gives CASSEAGEAGELFF.

This clonotype is termed medium-sized (0.01 to 0.1%). This chain connects TRBV7-9 to TRBJ1-1; 9 bases agree with TRBD1. V lost 1 base to trimming and J lost 4 bases; unmatched junction nucleotides: 4. The CDR3 sequence is 15 residues long. Germline CDR1 SEHNR, CDR2 FQNEAQ (reference sequence). Written as DNA, the CDR3 is TGTGCCAGCAGCTTAGGGACAGGGGTCGGCACTGAAGCTTTCTTT. This translates into CASSLGTGVGTEAFF.

This clonotype has ten or more counts. The chain is built from TRBV19 and TRBJ1-5; weak D call: TRBD1 (6 bases). CDR1 LNHDA and CDR2 SQIVND come from the germline V gene (reference sequence). V lost 6 bases and J 3 bases, leaving 15 bases between the germline ends. The CDR3 has 15 residues. CDR3 region: CASRLSRDINQPQHF. DNA of the CDR3: TGTGCCAGTAGACTAAGCCGGGACATCAATCAGCCCCAGCATTTT.

This clonotype was counted many times. This rearrangement joins TRBV6-6 to TRBJ1-2, with D possibly matching TRBD1 (6 bases). V was cut by 6 bases and J by 3 bases, with 11 bases left in between. Germline V gene lookup returns CDR1 MNHNY and CDR2 SVGAGI (reference sequence). CDR3 size: 13 residues. The CDR3 reads CASSGQTYYGYTF. In nucleotides, the CDR3 is TGTGCCAGCAGCGGACAGACCTACTATGGCTACACCTTC.

CDR3 bases: TGTGCGAGCGCCGCCTACGAGCAGTACTTC. Amino acid sequence: CASAAYEQYF. The chain joins TRBV2 to TRBJ2-7; D uncertain. The CDR3 consists of 10 residues. Germline assignment: CDR1 SNHLY and CDR2 FYNNEI.

This chain links TRBV6-5 with TRBJ2-7; 8 bases map to TRBD1. CDR1 and CDR2 (germline): MNHEY, SVGAGI. J gave up 5 bases and V 5 bases, and 11 bases lay outside the gene matches. CDR3 length: 15 amino acids. The CDR3 DNA follows: TGTGCCAGCAGTCCAGGGGGCGCCGGGGAGAACGAGCAGTACTTC. Protein sequence: CASSPGGAGENEQYF.